The TCR beta chain under discussion was sequenced for a study of shared clonotypes between healthy human individuals. Across the study: Each donor's CD8 memory used one plate, CD8 naive two, each CD4 subset three.

The CDR3 has 15 residues. CDR1 LNHDA and CDR2 SQIVND come from the germline V gene (reference sequence). Trimming shortened V by 2 bases and J by 4 bases, and 14 bases separated the two germline ends. Regarding this clone: Its antigen is as yet unknown.

The repertoire was sequenced with immunoSEQ multiplex PCR; TCRdb's copy has only in-frame clones and lacks some. The repertoire includes approximately 1,500,000 clones, around 95% of them detected once, and approximately 1.1% sits in the top ten. Naive CD45RA+ and memory CD45RA-negative subsets were split from CD4+ cells. Whole-study results and caveats: Naive subsets tended to show greater estimated richness than memory subsets. Researchers sampled blood only, noting tissue repertoires likely differ.

The V gene is TRBV19, the J gene TRBJ1-1, with TRBD1 as a possible D gene (6 bases). The sample consisted of naive CD4+ T cells sorted from blood. As for subset: CD45RA+ positively selected. The receptor was isolated from a man aged 30-40 years in good health. The CDR3 nucleotides are TGTGCCAGTAGTATACCATGGACAGCGCCCACTGAAGCTTTCTTT. This gives the protein CASSIPWTAPTEAFF.